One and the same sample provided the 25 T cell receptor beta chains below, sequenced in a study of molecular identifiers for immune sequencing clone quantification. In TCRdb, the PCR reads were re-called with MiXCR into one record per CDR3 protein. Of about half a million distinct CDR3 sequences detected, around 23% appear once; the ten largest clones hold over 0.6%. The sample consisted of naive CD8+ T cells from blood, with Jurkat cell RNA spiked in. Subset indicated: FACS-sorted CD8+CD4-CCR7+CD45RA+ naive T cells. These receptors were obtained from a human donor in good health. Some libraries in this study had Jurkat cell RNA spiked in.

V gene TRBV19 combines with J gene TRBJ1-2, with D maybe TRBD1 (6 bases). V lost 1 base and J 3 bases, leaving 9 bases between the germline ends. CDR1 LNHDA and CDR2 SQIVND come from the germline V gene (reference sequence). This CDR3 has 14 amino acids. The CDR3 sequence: CASSIVGGYYGYTF. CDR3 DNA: TGTGCCAGTAGTATAGTAGGGGGATACTATGGCTACACCTTC.

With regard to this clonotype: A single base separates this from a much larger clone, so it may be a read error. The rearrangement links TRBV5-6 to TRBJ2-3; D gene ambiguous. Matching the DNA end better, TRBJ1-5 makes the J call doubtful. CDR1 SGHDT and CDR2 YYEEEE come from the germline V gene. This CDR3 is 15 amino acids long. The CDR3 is CASSEWASPTDTQHF. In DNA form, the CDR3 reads TGTGCCAGCAGCGAGTGGGCTAGCCCCACAGATACGCAGCATTTT.

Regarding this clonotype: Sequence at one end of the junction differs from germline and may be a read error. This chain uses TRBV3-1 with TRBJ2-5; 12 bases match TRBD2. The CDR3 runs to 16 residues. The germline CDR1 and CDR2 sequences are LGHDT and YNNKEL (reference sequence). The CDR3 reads CASLKIGLAGPETRYF. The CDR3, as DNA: TGTGCCAGCTTAAAGATTGGACTAGCGGGACCAGAGACCCGGTACTTC.

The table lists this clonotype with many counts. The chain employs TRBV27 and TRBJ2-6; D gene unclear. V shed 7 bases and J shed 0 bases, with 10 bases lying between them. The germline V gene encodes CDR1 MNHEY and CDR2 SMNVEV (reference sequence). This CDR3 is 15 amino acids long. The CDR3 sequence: CASTHMSSGANVLTF. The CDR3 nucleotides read TGTGCCAGCACCCACATGAGCTCTGGGGCCAACGTCCTGACTTTC.

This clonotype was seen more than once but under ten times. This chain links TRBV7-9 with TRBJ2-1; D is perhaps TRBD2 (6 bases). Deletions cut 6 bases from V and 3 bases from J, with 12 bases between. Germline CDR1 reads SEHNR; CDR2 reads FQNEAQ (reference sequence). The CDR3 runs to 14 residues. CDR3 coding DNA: TGTGCCAGCAGTGGACTATTGATCTACAATGAGCAGTTCTTC. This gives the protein CASSGLLIYNEQFF.

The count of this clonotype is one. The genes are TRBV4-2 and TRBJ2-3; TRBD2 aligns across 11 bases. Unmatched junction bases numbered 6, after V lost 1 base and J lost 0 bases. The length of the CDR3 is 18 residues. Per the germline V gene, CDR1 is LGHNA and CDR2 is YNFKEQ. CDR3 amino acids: CASSQGLAGHSSTDTQYF. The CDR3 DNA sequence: TGTGCCAGCAGCCAAGGACTAGCGGGGCACTCTAGCACAGATACGCAGTATTTT.

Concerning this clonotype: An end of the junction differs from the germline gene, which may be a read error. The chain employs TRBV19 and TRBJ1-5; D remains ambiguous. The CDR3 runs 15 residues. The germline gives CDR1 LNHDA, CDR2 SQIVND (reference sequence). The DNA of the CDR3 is TGTGCCAGTACCCTGTTAGGGTATAGCAGTCAGCCCCAGCATTTT. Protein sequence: CASTLLGYSSQPQHF.

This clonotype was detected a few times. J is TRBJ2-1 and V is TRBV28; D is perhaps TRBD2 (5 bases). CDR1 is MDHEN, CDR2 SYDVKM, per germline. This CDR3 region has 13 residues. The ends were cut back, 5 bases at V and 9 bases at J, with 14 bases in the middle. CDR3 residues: CASSPGPRGEQFF. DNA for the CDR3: TGTGCCAGCAGTCCCGGACCCCGGGGTGAGCAGTTCTTC.

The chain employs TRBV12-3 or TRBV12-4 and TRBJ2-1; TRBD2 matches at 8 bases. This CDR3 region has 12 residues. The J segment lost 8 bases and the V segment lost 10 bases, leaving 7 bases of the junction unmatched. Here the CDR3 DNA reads TGTGCCAACTCCCGGGGGGGCGATGAGCAGTTCTTC. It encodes CANSRGGDEQFF.

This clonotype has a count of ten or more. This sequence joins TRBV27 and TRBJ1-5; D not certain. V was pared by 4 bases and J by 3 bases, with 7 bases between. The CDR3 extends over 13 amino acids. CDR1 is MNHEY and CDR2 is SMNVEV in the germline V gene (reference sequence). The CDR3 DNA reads TGTGCCAGCAGTTATCAATCCAATCAGCCCCAGCATTTT. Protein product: CASSYQSNQPQHF.

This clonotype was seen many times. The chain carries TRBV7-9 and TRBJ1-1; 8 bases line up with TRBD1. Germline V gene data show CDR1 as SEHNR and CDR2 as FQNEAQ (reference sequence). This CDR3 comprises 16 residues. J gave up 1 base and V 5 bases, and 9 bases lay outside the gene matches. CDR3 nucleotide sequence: TGTGCCAGCAGCCCTAGGGACAGGAGTCCGAACACTGAAGCTTTCTTT. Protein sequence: CASSPRDRSPNTEAFF.

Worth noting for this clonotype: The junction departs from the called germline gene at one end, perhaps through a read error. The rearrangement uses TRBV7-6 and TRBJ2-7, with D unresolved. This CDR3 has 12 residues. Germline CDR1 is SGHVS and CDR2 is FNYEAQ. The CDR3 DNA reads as TGTGCCGGCAGCTTAGCCGGTAACGAGCAGTACTTC. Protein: CAGSLAGNEQYF.

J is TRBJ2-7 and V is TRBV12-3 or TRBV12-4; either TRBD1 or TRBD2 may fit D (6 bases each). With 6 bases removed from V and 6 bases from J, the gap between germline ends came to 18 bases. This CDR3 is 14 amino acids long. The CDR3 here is CASRPTQGRGEQYF. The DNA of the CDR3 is TGTGCCAGCAGACCAACCCAGGGGCGGGGCGAGCAGTACTTC.

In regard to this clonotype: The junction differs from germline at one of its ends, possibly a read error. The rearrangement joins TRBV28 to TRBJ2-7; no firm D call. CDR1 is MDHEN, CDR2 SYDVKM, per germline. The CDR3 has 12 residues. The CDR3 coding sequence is TGTACCAGCTACAACCATTTCTACGAGCAGTACTTC. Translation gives CTSYNHFYEQYF.

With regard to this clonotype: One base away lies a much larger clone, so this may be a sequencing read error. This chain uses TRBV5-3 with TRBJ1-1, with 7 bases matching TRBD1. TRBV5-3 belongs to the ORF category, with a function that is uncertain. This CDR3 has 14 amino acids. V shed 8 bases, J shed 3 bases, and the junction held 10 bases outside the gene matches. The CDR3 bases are TGTGCCAGCGGCTTGGAGGGGGCATACACTGAAGCTTTCTTT. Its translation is CASGLEGAYTEAFF.

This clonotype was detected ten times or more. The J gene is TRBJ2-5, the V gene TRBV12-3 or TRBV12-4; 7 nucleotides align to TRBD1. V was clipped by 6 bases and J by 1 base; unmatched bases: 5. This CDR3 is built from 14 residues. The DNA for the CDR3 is TGTGCCAGCAGCCAGACAGGGTTCCAAGAGACCCAGTACTTC. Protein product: CASSQTGFQETQYF.

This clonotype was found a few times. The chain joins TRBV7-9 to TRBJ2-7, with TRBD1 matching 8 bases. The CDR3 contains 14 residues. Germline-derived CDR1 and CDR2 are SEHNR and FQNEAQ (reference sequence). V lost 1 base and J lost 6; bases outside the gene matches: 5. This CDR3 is CASSLGTGTSEQYF. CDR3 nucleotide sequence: TGTGCCAGCAGCTTAGGGACAGGGACGTCCGAGCAGTACTTC.

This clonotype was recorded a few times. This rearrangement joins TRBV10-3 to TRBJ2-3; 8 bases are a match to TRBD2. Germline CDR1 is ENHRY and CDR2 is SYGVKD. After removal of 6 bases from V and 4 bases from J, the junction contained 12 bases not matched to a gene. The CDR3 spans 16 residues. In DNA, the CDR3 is TGTGCCATCAGCCTCGTTGCGGGGGGCAGGGCAGATACGCAGTATTTT. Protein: CAISLVAGGRADTQYF.

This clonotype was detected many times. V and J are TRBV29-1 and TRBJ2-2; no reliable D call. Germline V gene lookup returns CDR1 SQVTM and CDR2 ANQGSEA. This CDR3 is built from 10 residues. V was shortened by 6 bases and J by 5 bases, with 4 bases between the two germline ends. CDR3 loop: CSVWTGELFF. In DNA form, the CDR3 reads TGCAGCGTGTGGACCGGGGAGCTGTTTTTT.

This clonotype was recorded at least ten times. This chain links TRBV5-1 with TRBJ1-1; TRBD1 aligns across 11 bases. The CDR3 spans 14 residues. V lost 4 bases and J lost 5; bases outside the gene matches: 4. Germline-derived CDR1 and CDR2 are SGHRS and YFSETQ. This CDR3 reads CASSGGQGVTEAFF. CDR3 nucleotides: TGCGCCAGCAGCGGGGGACAGGGGGTGACTGAAGCTTTCTTT.

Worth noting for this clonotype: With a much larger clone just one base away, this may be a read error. The chain's CDR3 is CAGSFTGTGSNQPQHF. The CDR3 DNA follows: TGTGCCGGCAGTTTTACTGGGACTGGCAGCAATCAGCCCCAGCATTTT. The chain is built from TRBV28 and TRBJ1-5; possibly TRBD1 for D (5 bases). The CDR3 runs to 16 residues. Germline V lookup: CDR1 MDHEN, CDR2 SYDVKM. Combining the CDR3 with reference TRBV28 and TRBJ1-5 gives the whole variable domain DVKVTQSSRYLVKRTGEKVFLECVQDMDHENMFWYRQDPGLGLRLIYFSYDVKMKEKGDIPEGYSVSREKKERFSLILESASTNQTSMYLCAGSFTGTGSNQPQHFGDGTRLSIL.

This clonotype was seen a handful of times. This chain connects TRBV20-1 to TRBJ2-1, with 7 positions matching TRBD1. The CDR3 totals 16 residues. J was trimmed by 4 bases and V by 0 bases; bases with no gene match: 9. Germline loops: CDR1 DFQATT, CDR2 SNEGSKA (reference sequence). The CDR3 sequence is CSARDIDRVRYNEQFF. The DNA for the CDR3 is TGCAGTGCTAGAGATATAGACAGGGTGAGGTACAATGAGCAGTTCTTC.

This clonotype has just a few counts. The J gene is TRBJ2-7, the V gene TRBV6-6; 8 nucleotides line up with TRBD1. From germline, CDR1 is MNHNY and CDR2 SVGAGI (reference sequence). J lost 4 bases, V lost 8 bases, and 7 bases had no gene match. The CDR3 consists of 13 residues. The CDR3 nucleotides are TGTGCCAGCTCCACAGGGGGGTGGTACGAGCAGTACTTC. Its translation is CASSTGGWYEQYF.

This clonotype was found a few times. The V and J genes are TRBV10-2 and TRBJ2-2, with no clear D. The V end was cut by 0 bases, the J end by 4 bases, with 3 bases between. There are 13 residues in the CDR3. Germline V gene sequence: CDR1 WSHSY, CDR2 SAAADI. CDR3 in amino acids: CASSESPTGELFF. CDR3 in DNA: TGCGCCAGCAGTGAGTCGCCCACCGGGGAGCTGTTTTTT.

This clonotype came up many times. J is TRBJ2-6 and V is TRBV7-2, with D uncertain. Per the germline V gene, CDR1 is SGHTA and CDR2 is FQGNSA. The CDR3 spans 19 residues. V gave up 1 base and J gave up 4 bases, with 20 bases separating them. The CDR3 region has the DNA TGTGCCAGCAGCTTAGAAGATTGGGTTGTGGTTGGAGGGGCCAACGTCCTGACTTTC. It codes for CASSLEDWVVVGGANVLTF.